This is a list of T cell receptor beta chains from one sample in a study of CD8+ T cells in alopecia areata. TCRdb's copy holds only in-frame clones and misses some; the assay was immunoSEQ multiplex PCR. The sample includes fewer than 350,000 clones, roughly 50% of them seen just once. The source was CD4+ T cells sorted from blood, collected at week 24, from a patient treated with tofacitinib. The receptors come from a human donor with alopecia areata. The CDR3 runs from the conserved cysteine through the conserved F or W. The order of the fields is V gene, D gene, J gene, clone size, CDR3 protein, CDR3 DNA. The D gene is left open where the match is weak. Clone size is not always given. Where it is, it says once, few, many or a class for expanded clones.

TRBV29-1	NA	TRBJ1-4	few	CSVFTAEKLFF	TGCAGCGTTTTCACAGCTGAAAAACTGTTTTTT
TRBV7-2	NA	TRBJ2-6	NA	CASSLDGGRSGANVLTF	TGTGCCAGCAGCTTGGACGGGGGGCGCTCTGGGGCCAACGTCCTGACTTTC
TRBV14	NA	TRBJ1-1	few	CASSQVNSLGAFF	TGTGCCAGCAGCCAAGTTAACAGCCTGGGAGCTTTCTTT
TRBV27	NA	TRBJ2-3	NA	CASSQRGLTDTQYF	TGTGCCAGCAGTCAACGGGGCCTCACAGATACGCAGTATTTT
TRBV11-2	NA	TRBJ1-1	NA	CASSSQTTGSKAFF	TGTGCCAGCAGCTCACAAACGACAGGTTCGAAAGCTTTCTTT
TRBV7-2	NA	TRBJ1-5	few	CASSLLSSRYSNQPQHF	TGTGCCAGCAGCTTGCTGAGCTCCCGGTATAGCAATCAGCCCCAGCATTTT
TRBV30	NA	TRBJ1-6	NA	CAWSPGRSGSPLHF	TGTGCCTGGAGTCCGGGGAGGAGCGGGTCACCCCTCCACTTT
TRBV29-1	NA	TRBJ1-4	NA	CSAYRATNEKLFF	TGCAGCGCTTACAGGGCAACTAATGAAAAACTGTTTTTT
TRBV9	NA	TRBJ1-2	NA	CASSAKIEGYGYTF	TGTGCCAGCAGCGCAAAAATAGAAGGATATGGCTACACCTTC
TRBV5-6	TRBD1	TRBJ1-5	NA	CASSAMTGAAGNQPQHF	TGTGCCAGCAGCGCCATGACAGGGGCCGCAGGAAATCAGCCCCAGCATTTT
TRBV29-1	NA	TRBJ1-1	NA	CSAGQGMNTEAFF	TGCAGCGCTGGCCAGGGGATGAACACTGAAGCTTTCTTT
TRBV6-1	TRBD1	TRBJ2-1	NA	CASSVTGTGVDEQFF	TGTGCCAGCAGTGTTACCGGGACAGGGGTCGATGAGCAGTTCTTC
TRBV28	NA	TRBJ1-2	NA	CASSLSALEQGHGYTF	TGTGCCAGCAGTTTATCGGCACTCGAGCAGGGCCATGGCTACACCTTC
TRBV7-2	NA	TRBJ2-7	NA	CASSYRGRAYDEQYF	TGTGCCAGCAGCTACCGCGGCCGAGCTTACGACGAGCAGTACTTC
TRBV14	NA	TRBJ2-5	NA	CASSQSAAGGTQYF	TGTGCCAGCAGCCAAAGTGCGGCCGGAGGGACCCAGTACTTC
TRBV29-1	NA	TRBJ1-1	NA	CSTRQALNTEAFF	TGCAGCACAAGACAGGCCTTGAACACTGAAGCTTTCTTT
TRBV5-1	NA	TRBJ1-5	NA	CASSLYGDQPQHF	TGCGCCAGCAGCCTCTATGGGGATCAGCCCCAGCATTTT
TRBV30	TRBD2	TRBJ2-7	NA	CAWSPWGGLAGGQDF	TGTGCCTGGAGCCCATGGGGTGGATTAGCGGGGGGCCAGGACTTC
TRBV9	NA	TRBJ2-7	NA	CASGSLYEQYF	TGTGCCAGCGGGTCTCTATACGAGCAGTACTTC
TRBV7-3	NA	TRBJ1-1	NA	CASGRVTNTEAFF	TGTGCCAGCGGCAGGGTGACGAACACTGAAGCTTTCTTT
TRBV9	NA	TRBJ2-2	NA	CASSLTSGTPGGELFF	TGTGCCAGCAGCTTAACCTCCGGGACTCCCGGCGGGGAGCTGTTTTTT
TRBV29-1	NA	TRBJ1-1	NA	CSVDLPGNTEAFF	TGCAGCGTTGACCTCCCAGGGAACACTGAAGCTTTCTTT
TRBV5-1	NA	TRBJ2-5	NA	CASKASVWKETQYF	TGCGCCAGCAAGGCTAGCGTATGGAAAGAGACCCAGTACTTC
TRBV25-1	TRBD1	TRBJ2-5	few	CASSRDRGQETQYF	TGTGCCAGCAGTCGGGACAGGGGACAAGAGACCCAGTACTTC
TRBV6-1	NA	TRBJ1-5	NA	CASSEIGGNQPQHF	TGTGCCAGCAGTGAAATCGGGGGCAATCAGCCCCAGCATTTT
TRBV21-1	NA	TRBJ2-7	few	CASSKRGGPYEQYF	TGTGCCAGCAGCAAACGAGGAGGCCCCTACGAGCAGTACTTC
TRBV2	NA	TRBJ2-7	NA	CASRSESYEQYF	TGTGCCAGCAGAAGCGAGTCCTACGAGCAGTACTTC
TRBV29-1	NA	TRBJ1-2	NA	CSVGEENYGYTF	TGCAGCGTTGGGGAGGAGAACTATGGCTACACCTTC
TRBV7-9	NA	TRBJ2-3	NA	CASSSNRETDTQYF	TGTGCCAGCAGCTCTAACAGGGAAACAGATACGCAGTATTTT
TRBV18	NA	TRBJ2-1	NA	CASSPSLNDEQFF	TGTGCCAGCTCTCCGAGTTTAAACGATGAGCAGTTCTTC
TRBV6-5	NA	TRBJ1-1	NA	CASSYKGGGNTEAFF	TGTGCCAGCAGTTATAAGGGGGGTGGGAACACTGAAGCTTTCTTT
TRBV5-4	NA	TRBJ2-3	NA	CASSARLGSDTQYF	TGTGCCAGCAGCGCACGATTGGGCTCAGATACGCAGTATTTT
TRBV30	TRBD1	TRBJ1-1	NA	CAWSAATGGNNTEAFF	TGTGCCTGGAGTGCGGCGACAGGGGGGAACAACACTGAAGCTTTCTTT
TRBV27	TRBD2	TRBJ2-5	NA	CASSLSWRGGQETQYF	TGTGCCAGCAGTTTATCCTGGCGGGGGGGCCAAGAGACCCAGTACTTC
TRBV9	NA	TRBJ1-1	NA	CASSVHDTNTEAFF	TGTGCCAGCAGCGTACACGACACGAACACTGAAGCTTTCTTT
TRBV18	NA	TRBJ1-1	NA	CASAPLHGTEAFF	TGTGCCAGCGCACCCCTCCATGGGACTGAAGCTTTCTTT
TRBV7-9	NA	TRBJ1-4	few	CASSLAPGPTNEKLFF	TGTGCCAGCAGCTTAGCGCCGGGGCCTACTAATGAAAAACTGTTTTTT